This T cell receptor beta chain is drawn from a study of metastatic and nonmetastatic thyroid tumors. Patients had received no treatment of any kind before thyroid surgery. By sample share, this clone is medium-sized. Through MiXCR, TCRdb re-clonotyped the PCR reads. The sample carries approximately 21,000 clones, approximately 30% recorded once. The origin of this receptor is a male donor with papillary thyroid cancer or a benign thyroid nodule (not recorded which). Some clones in this sample may be carry-over from other donors' samples. The source material was tumor tissue.

The chain's CDR3 is CASSPVGRRGGYEQYF. As DNA, the CDR3 is TGCGCCAGCAGCCCTGTAGGGCGGCGGGGCGGCTACGAGCAGTACTTC. The chain joins TRBV4-1 to TRBJ2-7; maybe TRBD2 (6 bases). The CDR3 extends over 16 amino acids. The germline CDR1 and CDR2 sequences are MGHRA and YSYEKL. V was clipped by 4 bases and J by 3 bases, with 19 bases between them.